Following are 24 T cell receptor beta chains from one sample sequenced in a study of cytomegalovirus exposure and HLA in healthy donors. Sequencing was performed with immunoSEQ multiplex PCR; in TCRdb, only in-frame clones are kept and a portion is missing. The sample gives 150,000 to 200,000 clones, 80% to 90% of which show up once; more than 1.2% is in the top ten. The sample was PBMCs. The source is a woman aged 30 to 39 in good health and CMV-seronegative.

The chain joins TRBV5-6 to TRBJ1-1, with D perhaps matching TRBD1 (6 bases). The CDR3 loop spans 11 amino acids. Trimming took off 0 bases at V and 11 bases at J, with 8 bases between the two ends. The V gene's germline CDR1 is SGHDT and CDR2 YYEEEE. As DNA, the CDR3 is TGTGCCAGCAGCTTGGGGGGGCGGGCTTTCTTT. Translation: CASSLGGRAFF.

The rearrangement links TRBV6-5 to TRBJ1-1; TRBD1 is a possible D gene (5 bases). The CDR3 covers 13 residues. Germline CDR1 and CDR2: MNHEY and SVGAGI. V was pared by 6 bases and J by 1 base, with 9 bases between. The CDR3 DNA follows: TGTGCCAGCAGCCAGGGCCGGAACACTGAAGCTTTCTTT. Its translation is CASSQGRNTEAFF.

V is TRBV5-4 and J is TRBJ1-4; D not resolved. CDR1 is SGHNT and CDR2 is YYREEE in the germline V gene (reference sequence). V shed 4 bases and J shed 8 bases, with 12 bases lying between them. This CDR3 has 13 amino acids. CDR3 coding DNA: TGTGCCAGCAGCCCAGCGGTGAGCGAAAAACTGTTTTTT. It is translated as CASSPAVSEKLFF.

This clone was seen more than once but under ten times. The V call is TRBV2, the J call TRBJ1-5; D unclear. V was shortened by 1 base and J by 9 bases, with 7 bases between the two germline ends. Germline V gene sequence: CDR1 SNHLY, CDR2 FYNNEI. The CDR3 contains 12 residues. CDR3 sequence reads: CASSEDEPPQHF. The CDR3 coding sequence is TGTGCCAGCAGTGAAGACGAGCCGCCCCAGCATTTT.

This chain uses TRBV4-1 with TRBJ1-4; no firm D call. The CDR3 totals 17 residues. CDR1 and CDR2 from the germline V gene are MGHRA and YSYEKL. V was shortened by 0 bases and J by 8 bases, with 19 bases between the two germline ends. The CDR3 coding sequence is TGCGCCAGCAGCCAAGATGTTGCGGGAGGGAGGCGAGAAAAACTGTTTTTT. This encodes CASSQDVAGGRREKLFF.

This clone has only a few counts. The gene calls are TRBV5-4 and TRBJ1-1; D is ambiguous. Germline loops: CDR1 SGHNT, CDR2 YYREEE (reference sequence). The V end was cut by 4 bases, the J end by 7 bases, with 8 bases between. The CDR3 has 11 amino acids. CDR3 region: CASSRGGEAFF. CDR3 DNA: TGTGCCAGCAGCCGGGGAGGTGAAGCTTTCTTT.

The rearrangement links TRBV30 to TRBJ2-7, with 12 positions matching TRBD2. In germline, CDR1 is GTSNPN, CDR2 SVGIG (reference sequence). Trimming took 1 base from V and 6 from J; bases not matched to a gene: 4. CDR3 length equals 14 residues. CDR3 nucleotide sequence: TGTGCCTGGAGTGGACTAGCGGGGGTGGGCGAGCAGTACTTC. It translates to CAWSGLAGVGEQYF. The full variable domain, rest sourced from reference TRBV30 and TRBJ2-7, is SQTIHQWPATLVQPVGSPLSLECTVEGTSNPNLYWYRQAAGRGLQLLFYSVGIGQISSEVPQNLSASRPQDRQFILSSKKLLLSDSGFYLCAWSGLAGVGEQYFGPGTRLTVT.

This chain links TRBV29-1 with TRBJ2-2; TRBD2 aligns across 13 bases. This CDR3 is built from 14 residues. From germline, CDR1 is SQVTM and CDR2 ANQGSEA. With V trimmed by 6 bases and J by 6 bases, 4 bases remained unmatched. The CDR3 sequence: CSVLLAGGPGELFF. Written as DNA, the CDR3 is TGCAGCGTCTTACTAGCGGGGGGGCCCGGGGAGCTGTTTTTT.

V gene TRBV2 combines with J gene TRBJ2-5; D might be TRBD2 (6 bases). Germline CDR1 is SNHLY and CDR2 is FYNNEI. The CDR3 extends over 14 amino acids. The V gene lost 10 bases and the J gene lost 5 bases, with 20 bases spanning the gap. CDR3 loop: CATKGLAAGETQYF. The DNA for the CDR3 is TGTGCCACCAAGGGGCTAGCTGCGGGGGAGACCCAGTACTTC.

The rearrangement uses TRBV11-3 and TRBJ2-2, with no clear D. Trimming left V 1 base short and J 1 base short, with 10 bases between. The CDR3 is made up of 16 amino acids. Germline V lookup: CDR1 SGHNT, CDR2 YENEEA. CDR3 region: CASSLGPGVNTGELFF. The CDR3, as DNA: TGTGCCAGCAGCTTAGGTCCAGGTGTGAACACCGGGGAGCTGTTTTTT.

This clone was recorded a few times. The chain employs TRBV7-8 and TRBJ1-6, with D unclear. CDR1 is SGHVS, CDR2 FQNEAQ, per germline. The CDR3 length is 13 residues. V lost 2 bases and J 10 bases, leaving 9 bases between the germline ends. The CDR3 bases are TGTGCCAGCAGCTTAACAAGTACCTCACCCCTCCACTTT. Residues: CASSLTSTSPLHF.

V and J are TRBV5-6 and TRBJ2-1; possibly TRBD1 for D (6 bases). CDR1 is SGHDT, CDR2 YYEEEE, per germline. V was trimmed by 0 bases and J by 1 base, leaving 17 bases between them. The CDR3 has 18 amino acids. The DNA of the CDR3 is TGTGCCAGCAGCTTGGTTGTTCCTAGAGGGGGATCCTACAATGAGCAGTTCTTC. It codes for CASSLVVPRGGSYNEQFF. The full variable domain, completed using reference TRBV5-6 and TRBJ2-1, is DAGVTQSPTHLIKTRGQQVTLRCSPKSGHDTVSWYQQALGQGPQFIFQYYEEEERQRGNFPDRFSGHQFPNYSSELNVNALLLGDSALYLCASSLVVPRGGSYNEQFFGPGTRLTVL.

This chain links TRBV5-1 with TRBJ1-6; D not certain. Germline lookup yields CDR1 SGHRS and CDR2 YFSETQ. The V and J ends lost 1 base and 6 bases respectively, with 14 bases between them. CDR3 size: 16 residues. In nucleotides, the CDR3 is TGCGCCAGCAGCTTGAGGTCCGAGGAAGTTAATTCACCCCTCCACTTT. Translating gives CASSLRSEEVNSPLHF.

This clone was seen once. J is TRBJ2-1 and V is TRBV4-1, with TRBD2 matching 7 bases. The germline gives CDR1 MGHRA, CDR2 YSYEKL. V lost 1 base to trimming and J lost 8 bases; unmatched junction nucleotides: 8. The length of the CDR3 is 15 residues. The CDR3 sequence: CASSQVSGVMDEQFF. The DNA for the CDR3 is TGCGCCAGCAGCCAAGTGAGCGGGGTCATGGATGAGCAGTTCTTC.

The CDR3 is CASSLPGDGLAGSTQYF. CDR3 in DNA: TGTGCCAGCAGCTTACCGGGGGATGGACTAGCGGGGTCTACGCAGTACTTC. This chain links TRBV7-9 with TRBJ2-7; 12 bases are shared with TRBD2. Germline-derived CDR1 and CDR2 are SEHNR and FQNEAQ (reference sequence). V lost 2 bases, J lost 9 bases, and 14 bases stayed unmatched. The CDR3 loop spans 17 amino acids.

The chain carries TRBV5-1 and TRBJ2-3; D possibly corresponds to TRBD2 (6 bases). Germline V gives CDR1 SGHRS, CDR2 YFSETQ. The CDR3 is made up of 16 amino acids. Trimming removed 4 bases at V and 5 bases at J, with 20 bases between. The CDR3 DNA reads TGCGCCAGCAGCGCTGTCGGACCGGGGCGGGGAGATACGCAGTATTTT. Translated, it gives CASSAVGPGRGDTQYF.

V and J are TRBV5-7 and TRBJ1-2; 10 bases align to TRBD1. TRBV5-7 is placed among ORFs of uncertain function. This CDR3 has 15 amino acids. Losses at the gene ends were 0 bases for V and 3 bases for J; bases not matched to a gene: 2. The CDR3 coding sequence is TGTGCCAGCAGCTTGGGACAGGGGGCGGACTATGGCTACACCTTC. It is translated as CASSLGQGADYGYTF.

The V call is TRBV27, the J call TRBJ2-1, with 8 positions matching TRBD2. The CDR3 has 16 amino acids. Germline CDR1 is MNHEY and CDR2 is SMNVEV (reference sequence). J gave up 4 bases and V 5 bases, and 10 bases lay outside the gene matches. The CDR3, as DNA: TGTGCCAGCAGTCTTCGGGGGGGGGCTGTGTACAATGAGCAGTTCTTC. Protein product: CASSLRGGAVYNEQFF.

The chain uses TRBV15 and TRBJ1-5, with unresolved D. Germline lookup yields CDR1 LNHNV and CDR2 YYDKDF (reference sequence). The CDR3 runs 16 residues. The V and J ends lost 0 bases and 2 bases respectively, with 11 bases between them. CDR3 DNA sequence: TGTGCCACCAGCAGAGACATAAGGAGAGGCAATCAGCCCCAGCATTTT. This translates into CATSRDIRRGNQPQHF. Using reference TRBV15 and TRBJ1-5 for the parts outside the CDR3, the full variable domain is DAMVIQNPRYQVTQFGKPVTLSCSQTLNHNVMYWYQQKSSQAPKLLFHYYDKDFNNEADTPDNFQSRRPNTSFCFLDIRSPGLGDTAMYLCATSRDIRRGNQPQHFGDGTRLSIL.

CDR3 sequence: CASSREAGTEAFF. In DNA form, the CDR3 reads TGTGCCAGCAGCCGCGAGGCGGGCACTGAAGCTTTCTTT. This chain connects TRBV6-5 to TRBJ1-1, with unresolved D. The CDR3 runs 13 residues. Germline values: CDR1 MNHEY, CDR2 SVGAGI. Trimming shortened V by 6 bases and J by 4 bases, and 12 bases separated the two germline ends.

V and J are TRBV25-1 and TRBJ1-6; 7 positions agree with TRBD1. The V segment lost 6 bases and the J segment 8 bases; nucleotides outside the gene matches: 7. CDR3 length: 14 amino acids. The germline V gene has CDR1 MGHDK and CDR2 SYGVNS. The CDR3 nucleotides are TGTGCCAGCAGAGCTGACAGGGTTCATTCACCCCTCCACTTT. Amino acid sequence: CASRADRVHSPLHF.

This clone was seen a few times. This rearrangement joins TRBV6-5 to TRBJ1-6; D remains unclear. This CDR3 has 13 residues. Germline CDR1 reads MNHEY; CDR2 reads SVGAGI. Trimming shortened V by 7 bases and J by 5 bases, and 9 bases separated the two germline ends. This CDR3 reads CASTMSDNSPLHF. CDR3 nucleotides: TGTGCCAGCACAATGAGTGATAATTCACCCCTCCACTTT.

The chain uses TRBV6-1 and TRBJ2-7, with D hard to call. The germline CDR1 and CDR2 sequences are MNHNS and SASEGT. There are 12 residues in the CDR3. V was pared by 7 bases and J by 3 bases, with 10 bases between. The CDR3 DNA follows: TGTGCCAGCAACCCAGAATACTACGAGCAGTACTTC. Translation: CASNPEYYEQYF.

The chain combines TRBV4-1 with TRBJ2-7, with 10 bases aligning to TRBD1. V was clipped by 4 bases and J by 0 bases; unmatched bases: 6. This CDR3 comprises 16 residues. Per germline, CDR1 MGHRA and CDR2 YSYEKL. The CDR3 loop is CASSRHRDRGSYEQYF. The CDR3 DNA reads as TGCGCCAGCAGCCGCCACCGGGACAGGGGCTCCTACGAGCAGTACTTC.